This T cell receptor (beta chain) was observed in a study of glioma-infiltrating T cells. Study outcomes and limitations: Tissue and blood shared very few CDR3 sequences. Non-neoplastic patients had below-expected tissue-blood divergence, while all gliomas exceeded expectation.

This CDR3 is built from 15 residues. In germline, CDR1 is MDHEN, CDR2 SYDVKM. Unmatched junction bases numbered 16, after V lost 5 bases and J lost 13 bases. In this sample, this clonotype turned up many times. Antigen unknown. The iRepertoire nested amplicon-rescue multiplex PCR amplified TCR alpha and beta CDR3s from RNA. One-step reverse transcription and amplification started from approximately 100-400 ng of tissue mRNA or PBMC total RNA. TCRdb redid the calling of the multiplex PCR reads with MiXCR, one entry per CDR3 protein. The sample contains 100,000 to 150,000 distinct CDR3 sequences, roughly 23% of which appear only once.

The sequencing input was glioma tissue, nonneoplastic brain tissue, or PBMCs (not recorded which). The source is a human donor with low-grade glioma or glioblastoma, undergoing nonglioma brain surgery, or in good health (not recorded which). The chain is built from TRBV28 and TRBJ2-7; 11 bases fit TRBD2. CDR3 sequence reads: CASSATSGRSRGGYF. DNA of the CDR3: TGTGCCAGCAGTGCTACTAGCGGGAGAAGTCGAGGAGGTTACTTC.